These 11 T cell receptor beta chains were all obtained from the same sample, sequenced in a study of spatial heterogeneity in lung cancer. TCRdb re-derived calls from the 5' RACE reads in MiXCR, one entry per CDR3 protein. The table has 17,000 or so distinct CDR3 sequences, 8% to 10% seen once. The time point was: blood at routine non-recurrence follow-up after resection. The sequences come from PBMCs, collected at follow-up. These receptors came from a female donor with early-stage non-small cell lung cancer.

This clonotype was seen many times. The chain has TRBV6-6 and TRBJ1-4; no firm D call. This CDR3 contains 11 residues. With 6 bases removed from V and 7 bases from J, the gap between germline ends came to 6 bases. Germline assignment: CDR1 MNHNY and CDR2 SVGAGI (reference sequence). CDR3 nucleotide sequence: TGTGCCAGCAGGGGCGGTGAAAAACTGTTTTTT. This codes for CASRGGEKLFF.

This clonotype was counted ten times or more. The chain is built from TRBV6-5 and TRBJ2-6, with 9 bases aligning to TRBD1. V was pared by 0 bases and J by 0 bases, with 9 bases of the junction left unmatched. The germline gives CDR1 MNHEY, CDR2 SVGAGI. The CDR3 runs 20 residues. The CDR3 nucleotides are TGTGCCAGCAGTTACTCGATCGGGGACAGGGACAGCTCTGGGGCCAACGTCCTGACTTTC. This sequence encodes CASSYSIGDRDSSGANVLTF.

CDR3 amino acids: CASSLAFSNQPQHF. The CDR3 region has the DNA TGTGCCAGCAGCTTAGCTTTTAGCAATCAGCCCCAGCATTTT. The rearrangement links TRBV7-8 to TRBJ1-5; no firm D call. Germline V lookup: CDR1 SGHVS, CDR2 FQNEAQ. CDR3 length equals 14 residues. Trimming shortened V by 0 bases and J by 0 bases, and 3 bases separated the two germline ends.

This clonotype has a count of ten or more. The CDR3 coding sequence is TGTGCCACCCTCCCTTTACAGGGGGCAGGAGATACGCAGTATTTT. It specifies CATLPLQGAGDTQYF. This sequence joins TRBV24-1 and TRBJ2-3; TRBD1 aligns across 9 bases. The CDR3 is 15 residues long. The ends lost 9 bases at V and 5 bases at J; junction bases unmatched: 11. Germline V gene lookup returns CDR1 KGHDR and CDR2 SFDVKD.

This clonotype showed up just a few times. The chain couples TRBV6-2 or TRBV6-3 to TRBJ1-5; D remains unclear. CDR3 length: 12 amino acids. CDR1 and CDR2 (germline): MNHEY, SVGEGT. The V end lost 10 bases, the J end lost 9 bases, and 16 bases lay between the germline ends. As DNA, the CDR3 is TGTGCCACCTCCCAGCGGGTTGCGCCCCAGCATTTT. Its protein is CATSQRVAPQHF.

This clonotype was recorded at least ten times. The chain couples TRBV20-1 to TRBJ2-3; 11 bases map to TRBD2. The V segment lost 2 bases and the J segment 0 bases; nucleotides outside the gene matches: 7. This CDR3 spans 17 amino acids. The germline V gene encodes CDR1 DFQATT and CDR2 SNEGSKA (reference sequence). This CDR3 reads CSARIAGGLGSTDTQYF. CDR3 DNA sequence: TGCAGTGCTAGAATAGCGGGAGGGCTAGGGAGCACAGATACGCAGTATTTT.

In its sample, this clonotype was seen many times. The CDR3, as DNA: TGTGCCAGTAAGCAATGGTGGCAGGGGAATCAGCCCCAGCATTTT. This encodes CASKQWWQGNQPQHF. The V and J genes are TRBV19 and TRBJ1-5; a weak D match, TRBD1 (6 bases). There are 15 residues in the CDR3. Trimming took off 7 bases at V and 4 bases at J, with 17 bases between the two ends. Germline CDR1 reads LNHDA; CDR2 reads SQIVND (reference sequence).

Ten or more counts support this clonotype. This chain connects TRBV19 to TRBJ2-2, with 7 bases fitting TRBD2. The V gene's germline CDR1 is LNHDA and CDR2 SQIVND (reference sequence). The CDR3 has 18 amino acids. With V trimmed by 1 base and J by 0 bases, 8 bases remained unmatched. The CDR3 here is CASSIGGGYLSNTGELFF. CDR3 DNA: TGTGCCAGTAGTATAGGCGGGGGATACCTTTCGAACACCGGGGAGCTGTTTTTT.

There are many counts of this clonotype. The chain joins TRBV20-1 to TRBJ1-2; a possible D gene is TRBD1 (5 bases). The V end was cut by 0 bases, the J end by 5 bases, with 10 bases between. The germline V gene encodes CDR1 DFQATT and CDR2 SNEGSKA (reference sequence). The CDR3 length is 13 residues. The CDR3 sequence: CSARENRRYGYTF. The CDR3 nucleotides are TGCAGTGCTAGAGAGAACAGGCGGTATGGCTACACCTTC.

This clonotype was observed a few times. The CDR3 protein is CAISAGGLGDTQYF. In nucleotides, the CDR3 is TGTGCCATCAGTGCGGGGGGGCTGGGAGATACGCAGTATTTT. V is TRBV10-3 and J is TRBJ2-3, with 8 bases matching TRBD2. CDR1 and CDR2 from the germline V gene are ENHRY and SYGVKD. CDR3 length: 14 residues. J lost 5 bases, V lost 4 bases, and 5 bases had no gene match.

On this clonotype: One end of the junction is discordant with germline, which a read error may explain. CDR3 nucleotide sequence: TGCTGTGCTGGGCCCAGGGGGCTGTTAATTCGCACTAATGAAAAACTGTTTTTT. This translates into CCAGPRGLLIRTNEKLFF. The V and J genes are TRBV20-1 and TRBJ1-4, with 8 nucleotides matching TRBD1. This CDR3 contains 18 residues. Germline CDR1 is DFQATT and CDR2 is SNEGSKA (reference sequence).